One and the same sample provided the 8 T cell receptor beta chains below, sequenced in a study of CD4+ T cells in melanoma. The table came from immunoSEQ multiplex PCR; TCRdb's copy has only in-frame clones and leaves some out. Found here are under 10,000 clones, 73% of them singletons; the top ten hold 24%. The specimen was cells from a culture (not recorded whether cultured in vitro). These receptors were obtained from a human donor with melanoma.

This rearrangement joins TRBV27 to TRBJ2-3; 7 positions match TRBD2. With 2 bases clipped from V and 4 bases from J, the junction kept 6 bases outside the gene matches. This CDR3 has 15 residues. Germline-derived CDR1 and CDR2 are MNHEY and SMNVEV (reference sequence). Here the CDR3 DNA reads TGTGCCAGCAGTTTAAAAAGGGAGGGGCCAGATACGCAGTATTTT. Translating gives CASSLKREGPDTQYF.

V is TRBV3-1 (or the pseudogene TRBV3-2) and J is TRBJ1-6; TRBD1 aligns across 9 bases. The germline V gene has CDR1 LGHDT and CDR2 YNNKEL (reference sequence). V was pared by 6 bases and J by 7 bases, with 7 bases of the junction left unmatched. This CDR3 is built from 15 residues. The chain's CDR3 is CASSSRTGENSPLHF. The CDR3 nucleotides are TGTGCCAGCAGTTCCCGGACAGGGGAAAATTCACCCCTCCACTTT.

The chain joins TRBV7-2 to TRBJ2-7; a possible D gene is TRBD1 (5 bases). V lost 4 bases, J lost 5 bases, and 18 bases lay in between. The CDR3 sequence is 15 residues long. Germline loops: CDR1 SGHTA, CDR2 FQGNSA. CDR3 amino acids: CASSSRRTGIHEQYF. CDR3 DNA sequence: TGTGCCAGCAGCTCACGTAGAACAGGCATCCACGAGCAGTACTTC.

The rearrangement links TRBV5-1 to TRBJ1-1, with TRBD1 matching 7 bases. Germline-derived CDR1 and CDR2 are SGHRS and YFSETQ. Unmatched junction bases numbered 3, after V lost 1 base and J lost 0 bases. This CDR3 has 15 residues. CDR3 region: CASSLRTGLNTEAFF. The CDR3 nucleotides read TGCGCCAGCAGCTTGAGGACAGGTTTGAACACTGAAGCTTTCTTT.

The chain recombines TRBV19 with TRBJ1-5; D gene ambiguous. This CDR3 is 13 amino acids long. Deletions cut 6 bases from V and 6 bases from J, with 12 bases between. From germline, CDR1 is LNHDA and CDR2 SQIVND (reference sequence). CDR3 region: CASRSGRGQPQHF. CDR3 DNA sequence: TGTGCCAGTAGATCGGGTCGTGGTCAGCCCCAGCATTTT.

The chain couples TRBV4-1 to TRBJ1-2; maybe TRBD1 (6 bases). This CDR3 contains 19 residues. CDR1 MGHRA and CDR2 YSYEKL come from the germline V gene. V dropped 1 base and J dropped 3 bases, with 24 bases sitting between them. In nucleotides, the CDR3 is TGCGCCAGCAGCCAAGTTCTCCCGCTAACAACAGGGAGCGACTATGGCTACACCTTC. Translation: CASSQVLPLTTGSDYGYTF.

V usage is TRBV5-1 and J usage is TRBJ1-2; no definite D call. This CDR3 has 14 residues. V was clipped by 0 bases and J by 7 bases, with 13 bases between them. CDR1 is SGHRS and CDR2 is YFSETQ in the germline V gene. For the CDR3, the DNA is TGCGCCAGCAGCTTGGTGAGAGGGTCCGGTGGCTACACCTTC. Translated, it gives CASSLVRGSGGYTF.

This clone was counted between two and nine times. The chain joins TRBV3-1 (or the pseudogene TRBV3-2) to TRBJ2-7, with 11 nucleotides matching TRBD2. Germline CDR1 reads LGHDT; CDR2 reads YNNKEL (reference sequence). V lost 2 bases and J lost 7; bases outside the gene matches: 7. The CDR3 contains 15 residues. DNA for the CDR3: TGTGCCAGCAGCCAAATGGTAGCGGGGGGGCAAGAGCAGTACTTC. The encoded protein is CASSQMVAGGQEQYF.